Listed below are T cell receptor beta chains from one sample, sequenced in a study of shared clonotypes between healthy human individuals. TCRdb's table, derived via immunoSEQ multiplex PCR, lists solely in-frame clones and lacks some. This table has millions of clones, 90% to 95% appearing once. The sequenced material came from naive CD4+ T cells sorted from blood. The source of these receptors is a young man in good health. Each CDR3 is given with its conserved first and last residue. Each record gives: CDR3 length, D gene, V gene, clone size, J gene, CDR3 DNA, CDR3 protein. The D gene is left open where the match is weak. The listing skips clone size in some rows; elsewhere it reads once, few, many or a size class.

>14|-|TRBV2|-|TRBJ2-5
TGTGCCAGCAGCTGGGATAACAAGGGGGAGACCCAGTACTTC
CASSWDNKGETQYF
>12|TRBD2|TRBV30|once|TRBJ2-3
TGTGCCGGTCTTACGGGGGGGGATACGCAGTATTTT
CAGLTGGDTQYF
>17|TRBD1|TRBV5-1|-|TRBJ2-2
TGCGCCAGCAGCGCCTCCGGGGGACAGGGTCGGACCGGGGAGCTGTTTTTT
CASSASGGQGRTGELFF
>12|-|TRBV19|-|TRBJ1-1
TGTGCCAGTAGCTATGGGGTGGGTGAAGCTTTCTTT
CASSYGVGEAFF
>17|-|TRBV11-2|-|TRBJ1-3
TGTGCCAGCAGCTTAGATCTAGGGGCCATCTCTGGAAACACCATATATTTT
CASSLDLGAISGNTIYF
>14|TRBD2|TRBV30|-|TRBJ2-2
TGTGCCTGGGGACTAGGATGGAACACCGGGGAGCTGTTTTTT
CAWGLGWNTGELFF
>15|TRBD2|TRBV7-9|-|TRBJ2-1
TGTGCCAGCAGCCTCGGGACTACCCTTACCAATGAGCAGTTCTTC
CASSLGTTLTNEQFF
>13|-|TRBV11-2|-|TRBJ2-7
TGTGCCAGCAGCTTCTCCAGGGACTACGAGCAGTACTTC
CASSFSRDYEQYF
>14|-|TRBV7-9|few|TRBJ1-5
TGTGCCAGCAGCTTAGAGGGGCCGAATCAGCCCCAGCATTTT
CASSLEGPNQPQHF
>15|-|TRBV6-5|-|TRBJ2-5
TGTGCCAGCAACCGAGGGGGGGTTGGCCAAGAGACCCAGTACTTC
CASNRGGVGQETQYF
>14|-|TRBV19|-|TRBJ1-5
TGTGCCACCCGGGCGCTGGGGTCCGGGCAGCCCCAGCATTTT
CATRALGSGQPQHF
>14|TRBD1|TRBV9|-|TRBJ1-6
TGTGCCAGCAGCGTTGACAGGGTTAATTCACCCCTCCACTTT
CASSVDRVNSPLHF
>16|TRBD2|TRBV11-3|-|TRBJ2-2
TGTGCCAGCAGCTCTTCTAGCGGGGACAACACCGGGGAGCTGTTTTTT
CASSSSSGDNTGELFF
>14|-|TRBV6-4|-|TRBJ2-2
TGTGCCAGCAGGGCAGGGGATGTCACCGGGGAGCTGTTTTTT
CASRAGDVTGELFF
>15|TRBD2|TRBV10-1|-|TRBJ2-1
TGCGCCAGCAGTAAACCTAGCGGGAGCTTGAATGAGCAGTTCTTC
CASSKPSGSLNEQFF
>16|TRBD1|TRBV2|-|TRBJ2-1
TGTGCCAGCAGTGAGGCCGGAGGACAGGGGCCCGGTGAGCAGTTCTTC
CASSEAGGQGPGEQFF
>11|-|TRBV20-1|-|TRBJ2-3
TGCAGTGCTAGGGGGGAAGATACGCAGTATTTT
CSARGEDTQYF
>13|-|TRBV2|-|TRBJ2-7
TGTGCCGGGCGAGGGACGGTTTCCTACGAGCAGTACTTC
CAGRGTVSYEQYF
>13|-|TRBV4-1|-|TRBJ2-5
TGCGCCAGCAGCCCGCAGGGAATCGAGACCCAGTACTTC
CASSPQGIETQYF
>13|-|TRBV5-1|-|TRBJ2-2
TGCGCCAGTTCAGGGTCGAACACCGGGGAGCTGTTTTTT
CASSGSNTGELFF
>14|-|TRBV7-9|few|TRBJ1-6
TGTGCCAGCAGCTTAGGGTCAGTTAATTCACCCCTCCACTTT
CASSLGSVNSPLHF
>15|-|TRBV28|-|TRBJ1-2
TGTGCCAGCAGTTTCCCAGGGAGTGGGAACTATGGCTACACCTTC
CASSFPGSGNYGYTF
>17|TRBD2|TRBV7-2|-|TRBJ2-3
TGTGCCAGCAGCTTAGGGACTAGCGGGGAAAGCACAGATACGCAGTATTTT
CASSLGTSGESTDTQYF
>14|TRBD1|TRBV18|-|TRBJ2-2
TGTGCCAGCTCACCAACAGGGGACACCGGGGAGCTGTTTTTT
CASSPTGDTGELFF
>13|TRBD2|TRBV6-5|once|TRBJ2-3
TGTGCCAGCAGGCTAGCGGGGGCAGATACGCAGTATTTT
CASRLAGADTQYF
>12|-|TRBV30|once|TRBJ2-7
TGTGCACAGAGCGGCCACGCCTACGAGCAGTACTTC
CAQSGHAYEQYF
>16|TRBD1|TRBV7-9|-|TRBJ1-3
TGTGCCAGCAGCTTGGGGACAGGCCCGCCTGGAAACACCATATATTTT
CASSLGTGPPGNTIYF